The sequence of this T cell receptor (beta chain) was determined in a study of CD8+CD57+ T cells in acquired aplastic anemia. The overall study: 3 to 3.5 ug was the average amount of DNA from sorted CD4+ and CD8+ cells.

The CDR3 is made up of 12 amino acids. The V end was cut by 5 bases, the J end by 5 bases, with 10 bases between. CDR1 is SGHTA and CDR2 is FQGNSA in the germline V gene. For sequencing, patients were chosen who had shown expansion of CD8+CD57+ cells by flow cytometry. Patients had not yet gotten any therapy when their blood was taken for sampling. With regard to this clonotype: Antigen unknown.

Overall study findings and caveats: Controls and patients did not differ significantly in CD8+ Simpson's diversity.

Genomic DNA served as template for TCR beta VDJ and CDR3 profiling. From the reads, TCRdb called clonotypes with MiXCR, one entry per CDR3 protein. Of 180,000 or so distinct CDR3 sequences in the sample, approximately 52% were seen once. The chain uses TRBV7-2 and TRBJ2-7; D perhaps matches TRBD2 (5 bases). The TCR originated in a human donor with aplastic anemia. Input material: sorted CD4+, CD8+, or CD8+CD57+ T cells (not recorded which) from PBMCs. CDR3 in amino acids: CASSPGSHEQYF. The CDR3 nucleotides are TGTGCCAGCAGCCCGGGGAGCCACGAGCAGTACTTC.